A single sample is the source of the 29 T cell receptor beta chains below, sequenced in a study of identical twins. Via MiXCR, TCRdb re-called the 5' RACE reads, giving one row per CDR3 protein. The sample records 500,000 to 600,000 distinct CDR3 sequences, 20% to 25% being singletons. These data were also reused for a study on T cells expressing NK-cell markers.

The sample was CD4+ T cells sorted from blood. Receptors originate from a woman aged 18-35 years in good health.

There are many counts of this clonotype. The rearrangement links TRBV3-1 to TRBJ1-5; D is ambiguous. CDR3 size: 13 residues. V lost 3 bases and J lost 6, with 9 bases in between. Germline CDR1 and CDR2: LGHDT and YNNKEL (reference sequence). CDR3 amino acids: CASSQTWSQPQHF. The CDR3 coding sequence is TGTGCCAGCAGCCAGACGTGGAGTCAGCCCCAGCATTTT.

In this sample, this clonotype turned up a few times. This sequence joins TRBV5-5 and TRBJ2-5; D assignment may be TRBD1 or TRBD2 (5 bases each). The CDR3 runs to 15 residues. Germline lookup yields CDR1 SGHKS and CDR2 YYEKEE (reference sequence). The V end was cut by 2 bases, the J end by 4 bases, with 15 bases between. The CDR3: CASSFPQSGRETQYF. CDR3 sequence (DNA): TGTGCCAGCAGCTTTCCTCAGTCAGGGAGAGAGACCCAGTACTTC.

The sample holds many counts of this clonotype. The chain combines TRBV5-5 with TRBJ1-1; D not resolved. The ends were cut back, 0 bases at V and 1 base at J, with 7 bases in the middle. Germline values: CDR1 SGHKS, CDR2 YYEKEE (reference sequence). The CDR3 extends over 14 amino acids. CDR3 nucleotide sequence: TGTGCCAGCAGCTTGGCTTACGCGAACACTGAAGCTTTCTTT. Translated: CASSLAYANTEAFF.

This clonotype was observed at least ten times. J is TRBJ1-6 and V is TRBV5-1; unclear D gene. Germline V gene lookup returns CDR1 SGHRS and CDR2 YFSETQ. The CDR3 runs to 16 residues. V lost 1 base and J 10 bases, leaving 18 bases between the germline ends. The CDR3 is CASSLTEGPKRSPLHF. CDR3 coding DNA: TGCGCCAGCAGCTTGACGGAGGGCCCTAAGCGCTCACCCCTCCACTTT.

The chain combines TRBV19 with TRBJ1-1; 9 positions agree with TRBD1. With 9 bases clipped from V and 6 bases from J, the junction kept 5 bases outside the gene matches. The CDR3 is made up of 12 amino acids. CDR1 and CDR2 (germline): LNHDA, SQIVND (reference sequence). The CDR3 here is CASSDRGSEAFF. The DNA of the CDR3 is TGTGCCAGCTCGGACAGGGGATCTGAAGCTTTCTTT.

This clonotype was observed a few times. V is TRBV5-1 and J is TRBJ1-1; 10 positions match TRBD1. The CDR3 runs 16 residues. In germline, CDR1 is SGHRS, CDR2 YFSETQ. J was trimmed by 3 bases and V by 4 bases; bases with no gene match: 9. The CDR3 region has the DNA TGCGCCAGCAGCCGCCCCCGGGGACAGGGGTACACTGAAGCTTTCTTT. Translating gives CASSRPRGQGYTEAFF.

The chain couples TRBV4-1 to TRBJ2-5, with 11 nucleotides matching TRBD2. Germline V lookup: CDR1 MGHRA, CDR2 YSYEKL. CDR3 size: 17 residues. J was trimmed by 2 bases and V by 1 base; bases with no gene match: 6. CDR3: CASSQGSSGGRQETQYF. The CDR3 coding sequence is TGCGCCAGCAGCCAAGGCTCTAGCGGGGGGAGGCAAGAGACCCAGTACTTC.

This rearrangement joins TRBV7-2 to TRBJ2-7, with a weak D call TRBD2 (6 bases). Trimming pared 4 bases from V and 2 bases from J, leaving 18 bases between. In germline, CDR1 is SGHTA, CDR2 FQGNSA. This CDR3 comprises 16 residues. CDR3 nucleotides: TGTGCCAGCAGCTCGCAATCTAGCGTAAACACCTACGAGCAGTACTTC. Translation: CASSSQSSVNTYEQYF.

The genes are TRBV7-2 and TRBJ2-6; 7 positions match TRBD1. In germline, CDR1 is SGHTA, CDR2 FQGNSA. Trimming at V came to 4 bases and at J to 4 bases, leaving 7 bases not matched to a gene. The CDR3 sequence is 16 residues long. The chain's CDR3 is CASSSKTGAGANVLTF. CDR3 DNA sequence: TGTGCCAGCAGCTCAAAAACAGGGGCGGGGGCCAACGTCCTGACTTTC.

This clonotype occurred a few times. The chain recombines TRBV20-1 with TRBJ2-1, with 8 bases matching TRBD2. The V gene's germline CDR1 is DFQATT and CDR2 SNEGSKA (reference sequence). This CDR3 region has 10 residues. The CDR3 DNA sequence: TGCTCTCCCGGGGGGGATGAGCAGTTCTTC. This translates into CSPGGDEQFF.

The chain carries TRBV3-1 and TRBJ2-2; either TRBD1 or TRBD2 may supply D (5 bases each). The germline CDR1 and CDR2 sequences are LGHDT and YNNKEL (reference sequence). Trimming removed 3 bases at V and 6 bases at J, with 8 bases between. The CDR3 is 13 amino acids. The CDR3 DNA follows: TGTGCCAGCAGCCAGGGGACCCCCGGGGAGCTGTTTTTT. This gives the protein CASSQGTPGELFF. Full variable domain (rest looked up from reference TRBV3-1 and TRBJ2-2): DTAVSQTPKYLVTQMGNDKSIKCEQNLGHDTMYWYKQDSKKFLKIMFSYNNKELIINETVPNRFSPKSPDKAHLNLHINSLELGDSAVYFCASSQGTPGELFFGEGSRLTVL.

At least ten counts were recorded for this clonotype. The rearrangement joins TRBV20-1 to TRBJ2-1; D is unclear. Trimming pared 3 bases from V and 4 bases from J, leaving 4 bases between. Per the germline V gene, CDR1 is DFQATT and CDR2 is SNEGSKA (reference sequence). The CDR3 sequence is 11 residues long. The CDR3 loop reads CSARVYNEQFF. CDR3 nucleotides: TGCAGTGCTAGGGTGTACAATGAGCAGTTCTTC.

The V and J genes are TRBV5-4 and TRBJ2-1, with 9 bases aligning to TRBD2. J lost 3 bases, V lost 4 bases, and 5 bases had no gene match. CDR3 length: 15 residues. From germline, CDR1 is SGHNT and CDR2 YYREEE (reference sequence). This CDR3 is CASSGGLAGYNEQFF. The CDR3 coding sequence is TGTGCCAGCAGCGGGGGACTAGCAGGCTACAATGAGCAGTTCTTC.

The rearrangement uses TRBV2 and TRBJ2-7; 8 bases are a match to TRBD2. Germline lookup yields CDR1 SNHLY and CDR2 FYNNEI. Germline trimming cut 10 bases from V and 4 bases from J; bases unmatched to any gene: 12. The CDR3 covers 14 residues. CDR3: CANQKREIQYEQYF. CDR3 nucleotides: TGTGCCAATCAGAAGCGGGAGATTCAATACGAGCAGTACTTC.

V is TRBV20-1 and J is TRBJ2-5; 14 nucleotides match TRBD2. Germline values: CDR1 DFQATT, CDR2 SNEGSKA (reference sequence). The ends lost 1 base at V and 4 bases at J; junction bases unmatched: 14. This CDR3 region has 19 residues. The CDR3 here is CSARGLPTSGRAFTETQYF. CDR3 in DNA: TGCAGTGCTAGAGGCCTCCCGACTAGCGGGAGGGCCTTTACAGAGACCCAGTACTTC.

This clonotype was recorded many times. The chain is built from TRBV12-3 or TRBV12-4 and TRBJ2-1; D is possibly TRBD2 (6 bases). The CDR3 loop spans 16 amino acids. V lost 5 bases and J 0 bases, leaving 14 bases between the germline ends. The CDR3 protein is CASSPSARSSYNEQFF. The CDR3 coding sequence is TGTGCCAGCAGTCCTAGCGCGCGAAGCTCCTACAATGAGCAGTTCTTC.

The V and J genes are TRBV11-2 and TRBJ2-4; D is unclear. There are 14 residues in the CDR3. V was trimmed by 0 bases and J by 9 bases, leaving 12 bases between them. The V gene's germline CDR1 is SGHAT and CDR2 FQNNGV. The DNA for the CDR3 is TGTGCCAGCAGCTTAGATCTGTCGCTGGCCATTCAGTACTTC. It specifies CASSLDLSLAIQYF.

The V call is TRBV9, the J call TRBJ2-1, with a possible D match to TRBD2 (7 bases). The V gene's germline CDR1 is SGDLS and CDR2 YYNGEE. The germline V and J ends were trimmed by 4 bases and 8 bases, with 19 bases remaining between them. The CDR3 extends over 15 amino acids. CDR3 loop: CASSTGHRSGDEQFF. The CDR3, as DNA: TGTGCCAGCAGCACGGGACACAGAAGCGGGGATGAGCAGTTCTTC.

This chain uses TRBV12-3 or TRBV12-4 with TRBJ2-4, with D possibly TRBD1 on 6 matching bases. Trimming stripped 6 bases from V and 7 bases from J, with 16 bases between. The CDR3 extends over 14 amino acids. The CDR3 sequence: CASSRIPRGNIQYF. As DNA, the CDR3 is TGTGCCAGCAGCCGCATACCGAGGGGGAACATTCAGTACTTC.

V gene TRBV7-2 combines with J gene TRBJ2-5; D ambiguous. CDR3 length equals 13 residues. V was cut by 5 bases and J by 4 bases, with 11 bases left in between. Germline V CDR1 and CDR2: SGHTA, FQGNSA. The CDR3 DNA is TGTGCCAGCAGCCTCAACTGGGGAGAGACCCAGTACTTC. Translated, it gives CASSLNWGETQYF.

This clonotype was seen repeatedly, ten times or more. The chain joins TRBV20-1 to TRBJ2-3; tentative D call: TRBD2 (7 bases). The CDR3 spans 12 residues. The V gene's germline CDR1 is DFQATT and CDR2 SNEGSKA (reference sequence). V was pared by 6 bases and J by 3 bases, with 10 bases between. This CDR3 is CSAQGGTDTQYF. CDR3 DNA sequence: TGCAGTGCACAGGGAGGGACAGATACGCAGTATTTT.

The V gene is TRBV28, the J gene TRBJ2-2; the D gene is possibly TRBD2 (5 bases). The CDR3 is 15 residues long. The V and J ends lost 4 bases and 5 bases respectively, with 14 bases between them. From germline, CDR1 is MDHEN and CDR2 SYDVKM. This CDR3 is CASSSTIRGTGELFF. In DNA, the CDR3 is TGTGCCAGCAGTTCGACAATTCGAGGGACCGGGGAGCTGTTTTTT. The whole variable domain, remainder taken from reference TRBV28 and TRBJ2-2, is DVKVTQSSRYLVKRTGEKVFLECVQDMDHENMFWYRQDPGLGLRLIYFSYDVKMKEKGDIPEGYSVSREKKERFSLILESASTNQTSMYLCASSSTIRGTGELFFGEGSRLTVL.

The chain recombines TRBV12-3 or TRBV12-4 with TRBJ1-3, with D uncertain. V was trimmed by 5 bases and J by 11 bases, leaving 13 bases between them. This CDR3 has 12 residues. CDR3 coding DNA: TGTGCCAGCAGTCCCCTAAGGGAGGCCATATATTTT. This codes for CASSPLREAIYF.

This clonotype was seen a handful of times. DNA for the CDR3: TGCAGTGCTAGAGATCCGAATTACGGGTACAATGAGCAGTTCTTC. It is translated as CSARDPNYGYNEQFF. The genes are TRBV20-1 and TRBJ2-1; no clear D gene. V lost 0 bases to trimming and J lost 4 bases, with 13 bases between them. The CDR3 covers 15 residues. Germline V lookup: CDR1 DFQATT, CDR2 SNEGSKA (reference sequence).

The chain links TRBV5-5 to TRBJ2-1; 12 nucleotides agree with TRBD2. Germline V gene data show CDR1 as SGHKS and CDR2 as YYEKEE (reference sequence). The CDR3 runs 17 residues. J lost 8 bases, V lost 4 bases, and 13 bases had no gene match. The CDR3 protein is CASSQLVTSGRLDEQFF. The CDR3 DNA follows: TGTGCCAGCAGCCAATTAGTCACTAGCGGGAGGTTGGATGAGCAGTTCTTC.

This clonotype has more than one count but fewer than ten. CDR3 DNA: TGTGCCAGCAGCCGTAGCGCTCCGCGAACAGATACGCAGTATTTT. Translation: CASSRSAPRTDTQYF. V is TRBV6-1 and J is TRBJ2-3, with a possible D match to TRBD2 (5 bases). Germline-derived CDR1 and CDR2 are MNHNS and SASEGT. The ends were cut back, 6 bases at V and 3 bases at J, with 16 bases in the middle. The CDR3 sequence is 15 residues long.

This clonotype was seen a handful of times. The chain joins TRBV5-1 to TRBJ2-1; 9 bases line up with TRBD2. This CDR3 is built from 15 residues. The V gene's germline CDR1 is SGHRS and CDR2 YFSETQ. The trim removed 3 bases at V and 5 bases at J, leaving 6 bases unmatched. The CDR3 sequence: CASSSSGGFDNEQFF. DNA for the CDR3: TGCGCCAGCAGCTCGAGCGGGGGGTTTGACAATGAGCAGTTCTTC.

The V and J genes are TRBV7-9 and TRBJ2-3, with no clear D. Per the germline V gene, CDR1 is SEHNR and CDR2 is FQNEAQ (reference sequence). The CDR3 contains 14 residues. The V end was cut by 2 bases, the J end by 4 bases, with 10 bases between. The CDR3 DNA reads TGTGCCAGCAGCTTATCGGCTAGTTCAGATACGCAGTATTTT. It yields the protein CASSLSASSDTQYF.

V gene TRBV6-1 combines with J gene TRBJ1-5, with 7 nucleotides matching TRBD1. V shed 6 bases and J 5 bases; nucleotides not matched to a gene: 7. Germline V gene lookup returns CDR1 MNHNS and CDR2 SASEGT. The CDR3 is 14 residues long. The CDR3 loop reads CASRHDRVDQPQHF. The CDR3 DNA reads TGTGCCAGCAGGCACGACAGGGTTGATCAGCCCCAGCATTTT.